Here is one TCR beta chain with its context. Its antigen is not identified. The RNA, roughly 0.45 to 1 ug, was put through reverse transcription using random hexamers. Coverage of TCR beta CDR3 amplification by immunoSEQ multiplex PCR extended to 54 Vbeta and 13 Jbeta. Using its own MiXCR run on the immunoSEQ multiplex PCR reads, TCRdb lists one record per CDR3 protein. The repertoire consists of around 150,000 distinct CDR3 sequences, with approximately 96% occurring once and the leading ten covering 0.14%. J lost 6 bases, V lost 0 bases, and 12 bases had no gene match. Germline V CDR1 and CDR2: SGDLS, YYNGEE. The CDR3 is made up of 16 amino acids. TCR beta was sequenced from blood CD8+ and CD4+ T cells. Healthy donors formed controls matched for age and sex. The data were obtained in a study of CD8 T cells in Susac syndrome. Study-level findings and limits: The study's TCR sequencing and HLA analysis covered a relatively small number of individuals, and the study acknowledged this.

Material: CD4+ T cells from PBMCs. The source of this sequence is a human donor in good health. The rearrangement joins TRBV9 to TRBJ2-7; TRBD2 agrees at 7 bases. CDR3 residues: CASSVARGGGTSEQYF. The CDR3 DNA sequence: TGTGCCAGCAGCGTAGCTCGGGGCGGGGGAACTTCCGAGCAGTACTTC.